This TCR beta chain emerged from a study of CD8 T cells in Susac syndrome. With random hexamers, 0.5 to 1 ug RNA was reverse transcribed. TCRdb redid the calling of the immunoSEQ multiplex PCR reads with MiXCR, one entry per CDR3 protein. The sample lists 250,000 to 300,000 distinct CDR3 sequences; approximately 85% were seen once. Trimming left V 4 bases short and J 0 bases short, with 12 bases between. This CDR3 contains 15 residues. Germline CDR1 and CDR2: SGHNT and YYREEE (reference sequence). This TCR was recovered from a human donor with multiple sclerosis. The material sequenced was CD8+ T cells from PBMCs. The chain employs TRBV5-4 and TRBJ2-3; the D call may be TRBD1 or TRBD2 (5 bases each). The CDR3 region has the DNA TGTGCCAGCAGCCTACAACGGGACAGCACAGATACGCAGTATTTT. This translates into CASSLQRDSTDTQYF.